Detailed here is one T cell receptor beta chain. What it recognizes is unknown. The sample comes from a study of cytomegalovirus exposure and HLA in healthy donors. Primers: 60 Vbeta forward and 13 Jbeta reverse. This table comes from immunoSEQ multiplex PCR, and its TCRdb copy is limited to in-frame clones, with some not included. The profile shows some 130,000 clones, over 70% of them singletons. Overall study results and limits: A later analysis associated 16,951 TCR beta sequences with HLA alleles at a 0.05 false discovery rate. Investigators reported under 200 TCR beta chains as tied to cytomegalovirus. High sensitivity and specificity were reportedly achieved when the classifier diagnosed cytomegalovirus status.

The specimen was PBMCs. The source of this sequence is a man in his thirties or forties in good health and CMV-seronegative.

CDR3 region: CASRLYDEQYF. CDR3 sequence (DNA): TGTGCCAGCAGACTCTATGACGAGCAGTACTTC. J is TRBJ2-7 and V is TRBV6-6, with no clear D. The CDR3 has 11 residues. The germline V and J ends were trimmed by 6 bases and 5 bases, with 8 bases remaining between them. Germline CDR1 is MNHNY and CDR2 is SVGAGI (reference sequence).